The clone carrying this T cell receptor beta chain showed up many times. Its specificity is unknown. Diagnoses were made from clinical symptoms, serum measures (thyroxine and TRAb), thyroid ultrasound and orbital computed tomography. From germline, CDR1 is SGHVS and CDR2 FQNEAQ. This CDR3 comprises 14 residues. The V gene lost 3 bases and the J gene lost 3 bases, with 11 bases spanning the gap. Authors of the study amplified TCR beta CDR3 regions from RNA transcripts. HTBI primers were the set used in a first-round RT-PCR of the TCR CDR3. MiXCR was run by TCRdb on the multiplex PCR reads, yielding one entry per CDR3 protein. The repertoire includes about 300,000 distinct CDR3 sequences, around 25% of them detected once, and roughly 24% sits in the top ten. These data are taken from a study of T cells in Graves' hyperthyroidism and ophthalmopathy. Findings and caveats of the study: Most thyroid clonotypes that were expanded above 0.001 also turned up in blood.

V usage is TRBV7-8 and J usage is TRBJ2-5; D may correspond to TRBD1 or TRBD2 (5 bases each). The sample comprised blood. The clonotype originates from a man aged 40-49 years with Graves' hyperthyroidism that later progressed to Graves' ophthalmopathy. Here the CDR3 reads CASSFWGWEETQYF. In DNA, the CDR3 is TGTGCCAGCAGCTTTTGGGGGTGGGAAGAGACCCAGTACTTC. The variable domain in full, with the rest retrieved from reference TRBV7-8 and TRBJ2-5, is GAGVSQSPRYKVAKRGQDVALRCDPISGHVSLFWYQQALGQGPEFLTYFQNEAQLDKSGLPSDRFFAERPEGSVSTLKIQRTQQEDSAVYLCASSFWGWEETQYFGPGTRLLVL.